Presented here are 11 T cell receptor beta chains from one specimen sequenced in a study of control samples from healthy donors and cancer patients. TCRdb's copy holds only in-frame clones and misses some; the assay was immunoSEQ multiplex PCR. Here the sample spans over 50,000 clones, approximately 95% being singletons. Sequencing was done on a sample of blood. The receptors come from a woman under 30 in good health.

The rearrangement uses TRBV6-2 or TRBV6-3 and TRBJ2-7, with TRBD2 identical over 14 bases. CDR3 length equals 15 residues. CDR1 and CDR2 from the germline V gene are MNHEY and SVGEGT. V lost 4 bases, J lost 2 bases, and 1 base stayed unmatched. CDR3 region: CASSWTSGGPYEQYF. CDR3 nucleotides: TGTGCCAGCAGTTGGACTAGCGGGGGGCCCTACGAGCAGTACTTC.

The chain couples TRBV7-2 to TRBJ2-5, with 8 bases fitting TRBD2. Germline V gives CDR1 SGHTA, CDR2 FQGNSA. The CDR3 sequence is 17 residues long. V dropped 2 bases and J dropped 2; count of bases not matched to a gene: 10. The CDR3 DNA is TGTGCCAGCAGCTTACGCGCTCTAGCGGGCTCACAAGAGACCCAGTACTTC. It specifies CASSLRALAGSQETQYF.

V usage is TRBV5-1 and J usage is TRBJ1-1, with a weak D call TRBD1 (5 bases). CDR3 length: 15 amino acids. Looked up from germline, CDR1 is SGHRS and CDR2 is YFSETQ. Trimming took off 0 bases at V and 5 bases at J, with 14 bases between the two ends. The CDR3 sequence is CASSLDAGLGTEAFF. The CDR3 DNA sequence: TGCGCCAGCAGCTTGGATGCAGGGCTGGGAACTGAAGCTTTCTTT. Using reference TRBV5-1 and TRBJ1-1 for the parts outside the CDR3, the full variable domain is KAGVTQTPRYLIKTRGQQVTLSCSPISGHRSVSWYQQTPGQGLQFLFEYFSETQRNKGNFPGRFSGRQFSNSRSEMNVSTLELGDSALYLCASSLDAGLGTEAFFGQGTRLTVV.

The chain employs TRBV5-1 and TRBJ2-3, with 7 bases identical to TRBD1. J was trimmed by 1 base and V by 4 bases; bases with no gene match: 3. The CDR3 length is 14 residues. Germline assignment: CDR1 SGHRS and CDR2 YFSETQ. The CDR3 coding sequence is TGCGCCAGCAGCGGCGGACAGGGCACAGATACGCAGTATTTT. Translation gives CASSGGQGTDTQYF. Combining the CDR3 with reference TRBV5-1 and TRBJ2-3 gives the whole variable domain KAGVTQTPRYLIKTRGQQVTLSCSPISGHRSVSWYQQTPGQGLQFLFEYFSETQRNKGNFPGRFSGRQFSNSRSEMNVSTLELGDSALYLCASSGGQGTDTQYFGPGTRLTVL.

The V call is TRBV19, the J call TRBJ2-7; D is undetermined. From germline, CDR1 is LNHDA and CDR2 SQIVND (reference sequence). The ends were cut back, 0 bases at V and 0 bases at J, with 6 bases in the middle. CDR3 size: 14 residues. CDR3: CASSIDPYSYEQYF. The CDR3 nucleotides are TGTGCCAGTAGTATAGACCCCTACTCCTACGAGCAGTACTTC.

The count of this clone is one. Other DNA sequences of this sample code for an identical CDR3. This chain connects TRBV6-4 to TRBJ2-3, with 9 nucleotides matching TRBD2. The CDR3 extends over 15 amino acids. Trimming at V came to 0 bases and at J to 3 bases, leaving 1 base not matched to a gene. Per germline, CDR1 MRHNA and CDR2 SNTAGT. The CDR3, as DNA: TGTGCCAGCAGTGACTCGCGGGGGGGTACAGATACGCAGTATTTT. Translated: CASSDSRGGTDTQYF.

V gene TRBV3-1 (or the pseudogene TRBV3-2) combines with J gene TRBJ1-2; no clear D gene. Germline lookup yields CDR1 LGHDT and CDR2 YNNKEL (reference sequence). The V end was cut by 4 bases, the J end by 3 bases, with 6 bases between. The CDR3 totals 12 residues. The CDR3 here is CASSRVDYGYTF. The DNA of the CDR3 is TGTGCCAGCAGCCGAGTGGACTATGGCTACACCTTC.

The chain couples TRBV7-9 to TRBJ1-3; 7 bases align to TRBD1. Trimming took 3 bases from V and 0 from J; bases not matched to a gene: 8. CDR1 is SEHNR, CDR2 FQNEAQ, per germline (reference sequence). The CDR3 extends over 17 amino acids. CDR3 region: CASSLYRGRGSGNTIYF. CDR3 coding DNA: TGTGCCAGCAGCTTGTACAGGGGAAGGGGCTCTGGAAACACCATATATTTT.

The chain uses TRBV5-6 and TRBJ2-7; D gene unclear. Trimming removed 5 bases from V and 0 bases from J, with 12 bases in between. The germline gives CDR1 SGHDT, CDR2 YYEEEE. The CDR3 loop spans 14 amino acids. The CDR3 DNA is TGTGCCAGCAGTCGACGTTTCAGCTCCTACGAGCAGTACTTC. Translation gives CASSRRFSSYEQYF.

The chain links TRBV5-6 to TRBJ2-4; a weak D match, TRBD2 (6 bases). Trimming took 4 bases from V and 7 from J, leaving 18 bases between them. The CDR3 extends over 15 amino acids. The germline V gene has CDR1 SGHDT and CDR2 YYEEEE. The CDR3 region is CASSGLGTQRNIQYF. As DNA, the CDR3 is TGTGCCAGCAGCGGTCTCGGGACTCAGAGGAACATTCAGTACTTC.

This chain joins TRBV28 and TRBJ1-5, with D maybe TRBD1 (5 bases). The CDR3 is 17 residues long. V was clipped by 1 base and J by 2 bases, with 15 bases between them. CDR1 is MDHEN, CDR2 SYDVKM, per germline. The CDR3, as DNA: TGTGCCAGCAGTTTATATCGGGGCCGGGGTGGCAATCAGCCCCAGCATTTT. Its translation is CASSLYRGRGGNQPQHF. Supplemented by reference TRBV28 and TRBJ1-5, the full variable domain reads DVKVTQSSRYLVKRTGEKVFLECVQDMDHENMFWYRQDPGLGLRLIYFSYDVKMKEKGDIPEGYSVSREKKERFSLILESASTNQTSMYLCASSLYRGRGGNQPQHFGDGTRLSIL.